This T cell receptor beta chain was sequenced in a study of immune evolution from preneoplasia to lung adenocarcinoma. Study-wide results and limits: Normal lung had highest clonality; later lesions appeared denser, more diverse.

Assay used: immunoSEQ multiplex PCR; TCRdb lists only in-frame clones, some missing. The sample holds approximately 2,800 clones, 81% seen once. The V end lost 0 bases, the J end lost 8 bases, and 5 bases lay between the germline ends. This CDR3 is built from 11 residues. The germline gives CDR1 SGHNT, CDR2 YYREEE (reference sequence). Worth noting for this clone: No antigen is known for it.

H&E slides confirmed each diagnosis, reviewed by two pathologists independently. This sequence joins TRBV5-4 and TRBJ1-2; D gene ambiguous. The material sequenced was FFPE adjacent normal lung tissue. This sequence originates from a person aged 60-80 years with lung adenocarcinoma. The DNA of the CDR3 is TGTGCCAGCAGCTTGGGGGGAGGCTACACCTTC. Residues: CASSLGGGYTF.